The 17 T cell receptor beta chains presented below share a single source sample, sequenced in a study of T-cell reconstitution after alpha-beta-depleted transplantation in children. Unique molecular identifiers were built into the TCRbeta library. A single record per CDR3 protein comes from TCRdb applying MiXCR to the PCR reads. The sample has 900,000 or so distinct CDR3 sequences, approximately 15% seen once. The starting material was PBMCs, mostly from graft donor cells, obtained 360 days after TCRalphabeta/CD19-depleted stem cell transplant. These receptors all come from a male patient under 18 who had a stem cell transplant for acute lymphoblastic leukemia, so the T cells may come from the graft donor.

This clonotype was seen a handful of times. V gene TRBV7-2 combines with J gene TRBJ2-1, with a tentative D call TRBD1 (8 bases). The germline CDR1 and CDR2 sequences are SGHTA and FQGNSA. This CDR3 comprises 16 residues. Trimming took off 4 bases at V and 1 base at J, with 14 bases between the two ends. CDR3 nucleotides: TGTGCCAGCAGCTGGGTACAGGGGGGGTCCTACAATGAGCAGTTCTTC. This translates into CASSWVQGGSYNEQFF.

This clonotype showed up many times. The CDR3 reads CASSFTLNTEAFF. CDR3 bases: TGTGCCAGCAGTTTCACCCTGAACACTGAAGCTTTCTTT. The chain carries TRBV28 and TRBJ1-1; no definite D call. The germline gives CDR1 MDHEN, CDR2 SYDVKM. This CDR3 is built from 13 residues. V was cut by 3 bases and J by 0 bases, with 5 bases left in between.

The genes are TRBV11-1 and TRBJ2-1; TRBD2 matches 10 bases. Unmatched junction bases numbered 5, after V lost 3 bases and J lost 6 bases. Germline assignment: CDR1 SGHAT and CDR2 FQDESV (reference sequence). The CDR3 sequence is 15 residues long. CDR3 DNA: TGTGCCAGCAGCTTTAGCGGGAGGACCCTCAATGAGCAGTTCTTC. Translation: CASSFSGRTLNEQFF.

This clonotype was recorded at least ten times. The rearrangement joins TRBV12-3 or TRBV12-4 to TRBJ2-7; possibly TRBD2 for D (6 bases). This CDR3 is 12 amino acids long. Trimming pared 5 bases from V and 11 bases from J, leaving 16 bases between. The DNA of the CDR3 is TGTGCCAGCAGTGGGGGGATGCAGGGCAAGTACTTC. Its protein product is CASSGGMQGKYF.

Remarks on this clonotype: Possible read error: a much larger clone is one base away. This chain links TRBV2 with TRBJ2-1; weak D call: TRBD2 (5 bases). From germline, CDR1 is SNHLY and CDR2 FYNNEI. CDR3 length: 15 amino acids. The DNA for the CDR3 is TGTACCAGCAGTTTGGCGAGGGCCTCCTACAATGAGCAGTTCTTC. This gives the protein CTSSLARASYNEQFF. Filled out from reference TRBV2 and TRBJ2-1, the complete variable domain reads EPEVTQTPSHQVTQMGQEVILRCVPISNHLYFYWYRQILGQKVEFLVSFYNNEISEKSEIFDDQFSVERPDGSNFTLKIRSTKLEDSAMYFCTSSLARASYNEQFFGPGTRLTVL.

This clonotype was found many times. V and J are TRBV29-1 and TRBJ2-1; no clear D gene. The CDR3 is 12 residues long. Germline lookup yields CDR1 SQVTM and CDR2 ANQGSEA. Trimming left V 3 bases short and J 4 bases short, with 7 bases between. DNA of the CDR3: TGCAGCGTTGAGGGCGGATACAATGAGCAGTTCTTC. This sequence encodes CSVEGGYNEQFF.

This clonotype came up a few times. J is TRBJ2-3 and V is TRBV18; D is ambiguous. This CDR3 has 12 amino acids. Germline CDR1 and CDR2: KGHSH and LQKENI. Trimming removed 1 base from V and 8 bases from J, with 7 bases in between. This CDR3 reads CASSPRIGTQYF. CDR3 DNA sequence: TGTGCCAGCTCACCACGCATTGGTACGCAGTATTTT.

The chain combines TRBV30 with TRBJ1-5; 7 bases agree with TRBD1. The junction had 4 bases not matched to a gene; V was cut back by 0 bases and J by 2 bases. Germline CDR1 GTSNPN, CDR2 SVGIG (reference sequence). This CDR3 has 15 residues. This CDR3 reads CAWSVRGQGNQPQHF. The DNA of the CDR3 is TGTGCCTGGAGTGTACGAGGACAGGGCAATCAGCCCCAGCATTTT.

The chain couples TRBV5-1 to TRBJ2-5; 11 bases agree with TRBD1. Germline CDR1 reads SGHRS; CDR2 reads YFSETQ. The CDR3 extends over 16 amino acids. Trimming cost V 6 bases and J 3 bases; bases outside gene matches: 10. The CDR3 reads CASTSPRTGGEETQYF. DNA for the CDR3: TGCGCCAGCACGAGTCCGAGGACAGGGGGCGAAGAGACCCAGTACTTC.

This clonotype was seen ten or more times. This chain joins TRBV12-3 or TRBV12-4 and TRBJ2-7, with D unclear. The V gene lost 5 bases and the J gene lost 2 bases, with 7 bases spanning the gap. This CDR3 has 12 amino acids. CDR3 DNA sequence: TGTGCCAGCAGTCTCATACCCTACGAGCAGTACTTC. Protein sequence: CASSLIPYEQYF.

The gene calls are TRBV12-3 or TRBV12-4 and TRBJ2-1; no definite D call. Deletions cut 1 base from V and 12 bases from J, with 10 bases between. CDR3 length: 12 residues. CDR3 DNA sequence: TGTGCCAGCAGTTTAGACCTACTCCGGCAGTTCTTC. Its protein is CASSLDLLRQFF.

This clonotype was detected a few times. J is TRBJ2-4 and V is TRBV5-1; D is unresolved. The CDR3 covers 15 residues. CDR1 is SGHRS and CDR2 is YFSETQ in the germline V gene. The germline V and J ends were trimmed by 4 bases and 0 bases, with 11 bases remaining between them. The CDR3, as DNA: TGCGCCAGCAGCCGCTCGTGGTTAGCCAAAAACATTCAGTACTTC. Encoded protein: CASSRSWLAKNIQYF.

This clonotype was recorded a few times. V usage is TRBV27 and J usage is TRBJ2-7, with D unresolved. Germline CDR1 reads MNHEY; CDR2 reads SMNVEV (reference sequence). The V gene lost 3 bases and the J gene lost 2 bases, with 11 bases spanning the gap. The CDR3 is 14 residues long. The CDR3 DNA is TGTGCCAGCAGTTTGAGACGGTCGGCCTACGAGCAGTACTTC. Protein sequence: CASSLRRSAYEQYF.

The chain employs TRBV29-1 and TRBJ2-6; D call uncertain. CDR1 is SQVTM and CDR2 is ANQGSEA in the germline V gene. The CDR3 is 13 residues long. Trimming cost V 6 bases and J 0 bases, with 6 bases left between them. CDR3 sequence: CSVPRSGANVLTF. In nucleotides, the CDR3 is TGCAGCGTCCCACGCTCTGGGGCCAACGTCCTGACTTTC. Complete variable domain (other parts from reference TRBV29-1 and TRBJ2-6): SAVISQKPSRDICQRGTSLTIQCQVDSQVTMMFWYRQQPGQSLTLIATANQGSEATYESGFVIDKFPISRPNLTFSTLTVSNMSPEDSSIYLCSVPRSGANVLTFGAGSRLTVL.

This clonotype came up a few times. V usage is TRBV7-2 and J usage is TRBJ2-3; D might be TRBD1 or TRBD2, each matching 7 bases. This CDR3 spans 16 amino acids. Between the trimmed V and J ends, which lost 1 base and 4 bases, there was a span of 15 bases. Germline loops: CDR1 SGHTA, CDR2 FQGNSA. This CDR3 reads CASSLVGRGRADTQYF. The CDR3 DNA follows: TGTGCCAGCAGCTTAGTTGGGAGGGGGCGCGCAGATACGCAGTATTTT.

This clonotype occurred a few times. CDR3 residues: CASSQRQDRALFF. The CDR3 DNA follows: TGTGCCAGCAGCCAACGACAGGATCGTGCGCTGTTTTTT. V usage is TRBV4-2 and J usage is TRBJ1-4; D is possibly TRBD1 (6 bases). Trimming stripped 2 bases from V and 14 bases from J, with 15 bases between. The CDR3 extends over 13 amino acids. Germline assignment: CDR1 LGHNA and CDR2 YNFKEQ.

There are a few counts of this clonotype. The chain uses TRBV4-1 and TRBJ1-2; no definite D call. The CDR3 contains 11 residues. The V gene's germline CDR1 is MGHRA and CDR2 YSYEKL. Between the trimmed V and J ends, which lost 0 bases and 7 bases, there was a span of 3 bases. CDR3 coding DNA: TGCGCCAGCAGCCAAGAAATTGGCTACACCTTC. It translates to CASSQEIGYTF.